These 14 T cell receptor beta chains share one sample of origin, sequenced in a study of CD8+CD57+ T cells in acquired aplastic anemia. CDR3 and TCR beta VDJ profiling relied on genomic DNA as the template. From the reads, TCRdb called clonotypes with MiXCR, one entry per CDR3 protein. The sample has about 220,000 distinct CDR3 sequences, 34% seen once. The sample consisted of sorted CD4+, CD8+, or CD8+CD57+ T cells (not recorded which) from PBMCs. These receptors all stem from a human donor in good health, serving as a control.

This clonotype was observed a single time. CDR3 amino acids: CASSFRDSTYEQYF. The CDR3, as DNA: TGTGCCAGCAGCTTCCGGGACAGTACCTACGAGCAGTACTTC. The chain employs TRBV7-6 and TRBJ2-7, with TRBD1 identical over 7 bases. CDR1 SGHVS and CDR2 FNYEAQ come from the germline V gene. This CDR3 region has 14 residues. After removal of 3 bases from V and 2 bases from J, the junction contained 4 bases not matched to a gene.

The rearrangement uses TRBV6-5 and TRBJ1-2; D is ambiguous. The CDR3 totals 13 residues. With 8 bases removed from V and 2 bases from J, the gap between germline ends came to 12 bases. CDR1 and CDR2 from the germline V gene are MNHEY and SVGAGI. The CDR3: CASGLVVNYGYTF. The CDR3 nucleotides read TGTGCCAGCGGTTTGGTAGTGAACTATGGCTACACCTTC.

This clonotype showed up many times. The chain joins TRBV20-1 to TRBJ2-1; 7 positions match TRBD2. With V trimmed by 4 bases and J by 0 bases, 9 bases remained unmatched. This CDR3 contains 16 residues. Germline CDR1 DFQATT, CDR2 SNEGSKA (reference sequence). CDR3 sequence: CSAIKLAIRSYNEQFF. CDR3 bases: TGCAGTGCTATCAAACTAGCGATCCGCTCCTACAATGAGCAGTTCTTC.

This clonotype was seen only once. This could be a read error, since a much larger clone is one nucleotide away. The chain employs TRBV20-1 and TRBJ2-1; D possibly corresponds to TRBD2 (6 bases). The CDR3 length is 14 residues. The germline V gene encodes CDR1 DFQATT and CDR2 SNEGSKA (reference sequence). The CDR3 loop is CSARDGGRYNERFF. The CDR3 DNA reads as TGCAGTGCTAGAGACGGGGGACGATACAATGAGCGGTTCTTC.

The chain is built from TRBV27 and TRBJ1-1; perhaps TRBD1 as D (5 bases). In germline, CDR1 is MNHEY, CDR2 SMNVEV (reference sequence). The V end was cut by 3 bases, the J end by 7 bases, with 15 bases between. This CDR3 spans 14 amino acids. DNA for the CDR3: TGTGCCAGCAGTTTCCGGGACGCGGGCGGTGAAGCTTTCTTT. It encodes CASSFRDAGGEAFF.

The chain employs TRBV19 and TRBJ1-6; 7 positions agree with TRBD1. The V and J ends lost 7 bases and 8 bases, in that order; junction bases with no gene match: 14. CDR3 length: 16 amino acids. The germline gives CDR1 LNHDA, CDR2 SQIVND (reference sequence). In DNA form, the CDR3 reads TGTGCCAGTACTATCGCAACATTCGACAGGGATTCACCCCTCCACTTT. Translated: CASTIATFDRDSPLHF. The whole variable domain, filled in from reference TRBV19 and TRBJ1-6, reads DGGITQSPKYLFRKEGQNVTLSCEQNLNHDAMYWYRQDPGQGLRLIYYSQIVNDFQKGDIAEGYSVSREKKESFPLTVTSAQKNPTAFYLCASTIATFDRDSPLHFGNGTRLTVT.

Ten or more counts support this clonotype. The V and J genes are TRBV20-1 and TRBJ2-7; 10 bases map to TRBD1. The V segment lost 7 bases and the J segment 6 bases; nucleotides outside the gene matches: 12. The CDR3 totals 14 residues. The germline CDR1 and CDR2 sequences are DFQATT and SNEGSKA (reference sequence). CDR3 amino acids: CSVATGGESGEQYF. In DNA form, the CDR3 reads TGCAGTGTCGCGACAGGGGGCGAGAGTGGCGAGCAGTACTTC.

The table lists this clonotype with many counts. The rearrangement links TRBV9 to TRBJ2-7; possible D gene TRBD2, 6 bases. V gave up 2 bases and J gave up 3 bases, with 12 bases separating them. CDR1 is SGDLS, CDR2 YYNGEE, per germline. The CDR3 consists of 14 residues. CDR3 loop: CASSVSTSSYEQYF. Written as DNA, the CDR3 is TGTGCCAGCAGCGTCAGCACTAGCAGCTACGAGCAGTACTTC.

A word on this clonotype: This CDR3 is missing its conserved last phenylalanine or tryptophan, likely due to a read error. This chain links TRBV7-3 with TRBJ2-2; 8 bases are shared with TRBD1. The CDR3 runs 15 residues. Germline V gene data show CDR1 as SGHTA and CDR2 as FQGTGA. V lost 5 bases, J lost 4 bases, and 6 bases stayed unmatched. The CDR3 loop reads CASSVQGAVTGELFL. In DNA form, the CDR3 reads TGTGCCAGCAGCGTTCAGGGGGCGGTCACCGGGGAGCTGTTTCTT.

This clonotype was seen repeatedly, ten times or more. The chain joins TRBV9 to TRBJ2-7, with TRBD1 matching 8 bases. The junction had 17 bases not matched to a gene; V was cut back by 4 bases and J by 5 bases. This CDR3 spans 17 amino acids. Germline CDR1 reads SGDLS; CDR2 reads YYNGEE. This CDR3 reads CASSTRDRIFLPDEQYF. Written as DNA, the CDR3 is TGTGCCAGCAGCACCCGGGACAGGATCTTTTTACCTGACGAGCAGTACTTC.

This clonotype was picked up a small number of times. A single base separates this from a much larger clone, so it may be a read error. This chain connects TRBV2 to TRBJ2-5; 8 positions match TRBD1. Germline V gene sequence: CDR1 SNHLY, CDR2 FYNNEI. Losses at the gene ends were 4 bases for V and 2 bases for J; bases not matched to a gene: 6. This CDR3 contains 15 residues. For the CDR3, the DNA is TGTGCCAGCAGTGGACGTGGACAGGGTCAAGAGACCCAGTACTTC. Protein: CASSGRGQGQETQYF.

This clonotype has more than one count but fewer than ten. Mismatch with germline at one junction end may stem from a read error. This chain uses TRBV10-1 with TRBJ1-1, with D unclear. This CDR3 has 15 amino acids. The V gene's germline CDR1 is WNHNN and CDR2 SYGVQD (reference sequence). The CDR3 DNA reads as TGTGCCAGCAGTGAAAGGTCACGGAGCAACACTGAAGCTTTCTTT. Protein sequence: CASSERSRSNTEAFF.

This clonotype was counted many times. V gene TRBV29-1 combines with J gene TRBJ1-1, with no clear D. CDR1 SQVTM and CDR2 ANQGSEA come from the germline V gene. Trimming pared 2 bases from V and 4 bases from J, leaving 11 bases between. The CDR3 sequence is 13 residues long. The CDR3 nucleotides read TGCAGCGTTGAATCGCCAGGAGTCACTGAAGCTTTCTTT. Translation gives CSVESPGVTEAFF.

This clonotype was recorded once. V gene TRBV29-1 combines with J gene TRBJ2-5; perhaps TRBD1 as D (6 bases). The germline gives CDR1 SQVTM, CDR2 ANQGSEA. The germline V and J ends were trimmed by 2 bases and 2 bases, with 15 bases remaining between them. The CDR3 extends over 15 amino acids. The CDR3 DNA sequence: TGCAGCGTTGAAAAGGGACCTGGACAGCAAGAGACCCAGTACTTC. This sequence encodes CSVEKGPGQQETQYF.